The next 30 T cell receptor beta chains were all read from a single sample in a study of T-cell reconstitution after alpha-beta-depleted transplantation in children. Unique molecular identifiers were used in preparing the TCRbeta library. Each CDR3 protein gets one entry after TCRdb re-called the PCR reads with MiXCR. The data hold a few hundred thousand distinct CDR3 sequences, with 13% observed a single time. The specimen comprised PBMCs, mostly from graft donor cells, sampled 360 days after TCRalphabeta/CD19-depleted stem cell transplant. Receptors were obtained from a male patient aged 10 to 17 who had a stem cell transplant for acute myeloid leukemia, so the T cells may come from the graft donor.

The rearrangement uses TRBV20-1 and TRBJ2-1; 11 bases are a match to TRBD2. CDR1 and CDR2 from the germline V gene are DFQATT and SNEGSKA (reference sequence). CDR3 length: 14 residues. J lost 7 bases, V lost 6 bases, and 8 bases had no gene match. The chain's CDR3 is CSAYTSGRGNEQFF. CDR3 nucleotide sequence: TGCAGTGCCTATACTAGCGGGAGAGGGAATGAGCAGTTCTTC.

The chain couples TRBV6-4 to TRBJ2-1; 8 bases line up with TRBD2. From germline, CDR1 is MRHNA and CDR2 SNTAGT. This CDR3 is 15 amino acids long. Germline trimming cut 2 bases from V and 4 bases from J; bases unmatched to any gene: 4. CDR3 DNA: TGTGCCAGCAGTGACGAACGGGGGGGATACAATGAGCAGTTCTTC. Protein product: CASSDERGGYNEQFF.

As regards this clonotype: This may be a read error: a much more frequent sequence differs by one nucleotide. V is TRBV20-1 and J is TRBJ2-1; 8 bases align to TRBD2. This CDR3 has 12 residues. CDR1 is DFQATT, CDR2 SNEGSKA, per germline (reference sequence). V dropped 3 bases and J dropped 15; count of bases not matched to a gene: 10. The CDR3 sequence: CSASLAGPYVFF. The CDR3 DNA reads TGCAGTGCTAGTCTAGCGGGCCCATATGTGTTCTTC.

In its sample, this clonotype was seen many times. V is TRBV12-3 or TRBV12-4 and J is TRBJ2-7; 9 nucleotides agree with TRBD1. The CDR3 totals 17 residues. Unmatched junction bases numbered 13, after V lost 6 bases and J lost 1 base. CDR3: CASSPTPGQGLSYEQYF. CDR3 DNA: TGTGCCAGCAGCCCCACCCCGGGACAGGGCTTATCCTACGAGCAGTACTTC.

Concerning this clonotype: A junction boundary mismatches the germline segment, possibly from a read error. This chain joins TRBV7-7 and TRBJ2-5; 8 nucleotides align to TRBD2. The CDR3 has 14 amino acids. Germline-derived CDR1 and CDR2 are SSHAT and FNYEAQ (reference sequence). Written as DNA, the CDR3 is TGTGCTAGCAGCTTGGCCGGGACCGGGGGGGCCCAGTACTTC. Its protein is CASSLAGTGGAQYF.

The chain is built from TRBV28 and TRBJ2-7; D gene unclear. CDR1 is MDHEN and CDR2 is SYDVKM in the germline V gene. The CDR3 runs 12 residues. Trimming took off 6 bases at V and 2 bases at J, with 8 bases between the two ends. The CDR3, as DNA: TGTGCCAGCAGGGAATACCCCTACGAGCAGTACTTC. Translation: CASREYPYEQYF. Variable domain in full (rest from reference TRBV28 and TRBJ2-7): DVKVTQSSRYLVKRTGEKVFLECVQDMDHENMFWYRQDPGLGLRLIYFSYDVKMKEKGDIPEGYSVSREKKERFSLILESASTNQTSMYLCASREYPYEQYFGPGTRLTVT.

This clonotype showed up many times. V and J are TRBV20-1 and TRBJ2-7; 13 nucleotides agree with TRBD2. Looked up from germline, CDR1 is DFQATT and CDR2 is SNEGSKA (reference sequence). The CDR3 has 18 residues. The trim removed 2 bases at V and 3 bases at J, leaving 13 bases unmatched. CDR3 sequence: CSARSGLAGAVSYYEQYF. The CDR3 coding sequence is TGCAGTGCTAGATCCGGACTAGCGGGAGCAGTAAGTTACTACGAGCAGTACTTC.

This clonotype has only a few counts. The gene calls are TRBV3-1 and TRBJ2-7; 10 bases fit TRBD2. Germline V gives CDR1 LGHDT, CDR2 YNNKEL (reference sequence). V trimming: 7 bases; J trimming: 2 bases; junction bases outside the gene matches: 8. The CDR3 has 15 residues. The CDR3 DNA sequence: TGTGCCAGCACCGAGGGACTAGCGAAAGCCTACGAGCAGTACTTC. It encodes CASTEGLAKAYEQYF.

This clonotype turned up a few times. V gene TRBV28 combines with J gene TRBJ2-1; D gene ambiguous. The CDR3 consists of 12 residues. Germline-derived CDR1 and CDR2 are MDHEN and SYDVKM. CDR3 sequence: CRVKRSYNEQFF. The CDR3 DNA sequence: TGTCGGGTGAAGAGGTCCTACAATGAGCAGTTCTTC.

This clonotype was counted many times. The rearrangement links TRBV29-1 to TRBJ2-1; weak D call: TRBD1 (6 bases). The CDR3 is made up of 15 amino acids. V dropped 2 bases and J dropped 0 bases, with 11 bases sitting between them. Per germline, CDR1 SQVTM and CDR2 ANQGSEA. CDR3 in amino acids: CSVEQGLISYNEQFF. CDR3 coding DNA: TGCAGCGTTGAACAGGGGCTAATCTCCTACAATGAGCAGTTCTTC.

There are many counts of this clonotype. J is TRBJ2-1 and V is TRBV7-9, with D maybe TRBD1 (6 bases). Germline V gene data show CDR1 as SEHNR and CDR2 as FQNEAQ (reference sequence). This CDR3 has 14 residues. Deletions cut 8 bases from V and 5 bases from J, with 16 bases between. CDR3 loop: CASGNGQLDNEQFF. The CDR3 DNA reads as TGTGCCAGCGGGAATGGACAGCTCGACAATGAGCAGTTCTTC.

V is TRBV28 and J is TRBJ2-3, with TRBD2 matching 8 bases. This CDR3 is built from 16 residues. V lost 0 bases, J lost 3 bases, and 5 bases stayed unmatched. Germline-derived CDR1 and CDR2 are MDHEN and SYDVKM. The DNA of the CDR3 is TGTGCCAGCAGTTTATGGGGCAGCGGGAGTACAGATACGCAGTATTTT. Its protein product is CASSLWGSGSTDTQYF.

This clonotype was observed a few times. This sequence joins TRBV30 and TRBJ2-2; 11 nucleotides align to TRBD2. V shed 0 bases and J 6 bases; nucleotides not matched to a gene: 3. CDR1 is GTSNPN and CDR2 is SVGIG in the germline V gene (reference sequence). The CDR3 loop spans 15 amino acids. The CDR3 is CAWSVTSGAAGELFF. The CDR3 DNA reads TGTGCCTGGAGTGTGACTAGCGGGGCGGCCGGGGAGCTGTTTTTT.

V is TRBV7-2 and J is TRBJ2-7; possible D gene TRBD2, 6 bases. Germline CDR1 and CDR2: SGHTA and FQGNSA. This CDR3 is built from 17 residues. V dropped 2 bases and J dropped 2 bases, with 19 bases sitting between them. This CDR3 is CASSLIGGGILTYEQYF. CDR3 bases: TGTGCCAGCAGCTTAATCGGCGGCGGGATATTGACCTACGAGCAGTACTTC.

This clonotype has just a few counts. The chain recombines TRBV24-1 with TRBJ2-3; 7 nucleotides match TRBD1. Per germline, CDR1 KGHDR and CDR2 SFDVKD. This CDR3 is built from 16 residues. V shed 3 bases and J 3 bases; nucleotides not matched to a gene: 8. The CDR3 spells CATSDRQGTVTDTQYF. Written as DNA, the CDR3 is TGTGCCACCAGTGATCGACAGGGAACGGTGACAGATACGCAGTATTTT.

In this sample, this clonotype turned up a few times. The J gene is TRBJ1-1, the V gene TRBV29-1, with D maybe TRBD1 (6 bases). Germline CDR1 is SQVTM and CDR2 is ANQGSEA. Trimming pared 8 bases from V and 0 bases from J, leaving 10 bases between. The CDR3 length is 12 residues. The CDR3 bases are TGCAGCATTTACAGGGTGAACACTGAAGCTTTCTTT. It codes for CSIYRVNTEAFF.

This clonotype was seen a few times. CDR3: CASSIIGTDMNTEAFF. In nucleotides, the CDR3 is TGCGCCAGCAGCATAATTGGGACAGACATGAACACTGAAGCTTTCTTT. The chain is built from TRBV5-1 and TRBJ1-1; 7 nucleotides match TRBD1. Losses at the gene ends were 4 bases for V and 0 bases for J; bases not matched to a gene: 9. The CDR3 consists of 16 residues. CDR1 and CDR2 from the germline V gene are SGHRS and YFSETQ. Together with reference TRBV5-1 and TRBJ1-1, the CDR3 gives the full variable domain: KAGVTQTPRYLIKTRGQQVTLSCSPISGHRSVSWYQQTPGQGLQFLFEYFSETQRNKGNFPGRFSGRQFSNSRSEMNVSTLELGDSALYLCASSIIGTDMNTEAFFGQGTRLTVV.

The V and J genes are TRBV30 and TRBJ2-5, with D perhaps being TRBD1 or TRBD2 (5 bases each). Trimming took 1 base from V and 2 from J, leaving 14 bases between them. The CDR3 is 15 residues long. CDR1 is GTSNPN and CDR2 is SVGIG in the germline V gene (reference sequence). The CDR3: CAWSAGDLRQETQYF. The CDR3 DNA sequence: TGTGCCTGGAGTGCCGGGGACCTCAGACAAGAGACCCAGTACTTC.

The chain has TRBV10-3 and TRBJ2-3; 7 nucleotides match TRBD2. The J segment lost 2 bases and the V segment lost 4 bases, leaving 3 bases of the junction unmatched. The germline CDR1 and CDR2 sequences are ENHRY and SYGVKD. This CDR3 spans 14 amino acids. CDR3 region: CAISGGRATDTQYF. Here the CDR3 DNA reads TGTGCCATCAGTGGAGGGAGGGCCACAGATACGCAGTATTTT.

The chain is built from TRBV7-6 and TRBJ2-1, with 10 bases aligning to TRBD2. The CDR3 contains 15 residues. Germline V gene lookup returns CDR1 SGHVS and CDR2 FNYEAQ. The V gene end was trimmed by 3 bases and the J gene end by 4 bases; junction bases not matched to a gene: 3. The DNA for the CDR3 is TGTGCCAGCAGCTTCGGTAGCGGGAGGTACAATGAGCAGTTCTTC. Its protein product is CASSFGSGRYNEQFF.

This sequence joins TRBV5-1 and TRBJ2-2; 12 nucleotides agree with TRBD2. The CDR3 is 18 residues long. The germline V gene has CDR1 SGHRS and CDR2 YFSETQ. The junction had 9 bases not matched to a gene; V was cut back by 3 bases and J by 3 bases. The CDR3 is CASSSGSGLAGYTGELFF. The CDR3, as DNA: TGCGCCAGCAGCTCCGGGTCTGGACTAGCGGGGTACACCGGGGAGCTGTTTTTT.

CDR3 nucleotide sequence: TGTGCCAGCAGTCAAACGGGACTCCGCACAGATACGCAGTATTTT. Protein: CASSQTGLRTDTQYF. V gene TRBV25-1 combines with J gene TRBJ2-3; a possible D gene is TRBD2 (6 bases). V lost 5 bases, J lost 1 base, and 13 bases lay in between. The CDR3 is made up of 15 amino acids. Germline CDR1 and CDR2: MGHDK and SYGVNS.

Written as DNA, the CDR3 is TGTGCCAGCAGCTTGGCCGGGCCGAATCAGCCCCAGCATTTT. Translation gives CASSLAGPNQPQHF. This chain connects TRBV5-6 to TRBJ1-5; D is unresolved. This CDR3 comprises 14 residues. The V and J ends lost 0 bases and 4 bases respectively, with 8 bases between them. Germline CDR1 SGHDT, CDR2 YYEEEE.

The sample holds a few counts of this clonotype. The chain combines TRBV20-1 with TRBJ2-5, with 8 bases lining up with TRBD1. Per germline, CDR1 DFQATT and CDR2 SNEGSKA (reference sequence). This CDR3 is built from 13 residues. Trimming at V came to 6 bases and at J to 5 bases, leaving 8 bases not matched to a gene. CDR3 sequence reads: CSADGQGGETQYF. For the CDR3, the DNA is TGCAGTGCCGACGGACAGGGTGGGGAGACCCAGTACTTC.

The chain employs TRBV6-1 and TRBJ2-2; 8 positions match TRBD2. This CDR3 comprises 18 residues. The germline CDR1 and CDR2 sequences are MNHNS and SASEGT. V was clipped by 8 bases and J by 2 bases; unmatched bases: 16. The CDR3 loop reads CASGQLPPGGFNTGELFF. The DNA for the CDR3 is TGTGCCAGCGGACAGCTCCCCCCGGGAGGGTTTAACACCGGGGAGCTGTTTTTT.

At least ten counts were recorded for this clonotype. This chain uses TRBV5-1 with TRBJ2-3; the match to TRBD2 covers 7 bases. Losses at the gene ends were 7 bases for V and 1 base for J; bases not matched to a gene: 3. Germline values: CDR1 SGHRS, CDR2 YFSETQ. This CDR3 comprises 13 residues. The CDR3 nucleotides are TGCGCCAGCCTAGCGGACCGCACAGATACGCAGTATTTT. Translation gives CASLADRTDTQYF.

The chain recombines TRBV7-9 with TRBJ2-1, with D perhaps matching TRBD2 (5 bases). Germline-derived CDR1 and CDR2 are SEHNR and FQNEAQ (reference sequence). The V end lost 4 bases, the J end lost 0 bases, and 13 bases lay between the germline ends. The CDR3 sequence is 16 residues long. The CDR3 reads CASSSTGGGSYNEQFF. In DNA, the CDR3 is TGTGCCAGCAGCTCGACCGGCGGAGGCTCCTACAATGAGCAGTTCTTC.

This chain connects TRBV4-3 to TRBJ2-1, with D possibly TRBD1 on 5 matching bases. This CDR3 has 16 amino acids. Looked up from germline, CDR1 is LGHNA and CDR2 is YSLEER. V lost 0 bases and J lost 7, with 16 bases in between. The CDR3 bases are TGCGCCAGCAGCCAAGATGGCAGGGTGGTGTTTAATGAGCAGTTCTTC. It is translated as CASSQDGRVVFNEQFF.

This chain links TRBV4-3 with TRBJ2-2; a weak D match, TRBD1 (5 bases). The CDR3 is made up of 16 amino acids. V shed 4 bases and J shed 6 bases, with 18 bases lying between them. Germline V CDR1 and CDR2: LGHNA, YSLEER. CDR3 protein: CASSLSDSAFAGELFF. CDR3 in DNA: TGCGCCAGCAGCCTTTCCGACAGCGCATTTGCCGGGGAGCTGTTTTTT.

The V and J genes are TRBV5-1 and TRBJ2-1, with TRBD2 matching over 14 bases. The germline gives CDR1 SGHRS, CDR2 YFSETQ. This CDR3 has 16 amino acids. With 5 bases clipped from V and 0 bases from J, the junction kept 1 base outside the gene matches. Here the CDR3 DNA reads TGCGCCAGCAGAGGGACTAGCGGGAGCTCCTACAATGAGCAGTTCTTC. This sequence encodes CASRGTSGSSYNEQFF.